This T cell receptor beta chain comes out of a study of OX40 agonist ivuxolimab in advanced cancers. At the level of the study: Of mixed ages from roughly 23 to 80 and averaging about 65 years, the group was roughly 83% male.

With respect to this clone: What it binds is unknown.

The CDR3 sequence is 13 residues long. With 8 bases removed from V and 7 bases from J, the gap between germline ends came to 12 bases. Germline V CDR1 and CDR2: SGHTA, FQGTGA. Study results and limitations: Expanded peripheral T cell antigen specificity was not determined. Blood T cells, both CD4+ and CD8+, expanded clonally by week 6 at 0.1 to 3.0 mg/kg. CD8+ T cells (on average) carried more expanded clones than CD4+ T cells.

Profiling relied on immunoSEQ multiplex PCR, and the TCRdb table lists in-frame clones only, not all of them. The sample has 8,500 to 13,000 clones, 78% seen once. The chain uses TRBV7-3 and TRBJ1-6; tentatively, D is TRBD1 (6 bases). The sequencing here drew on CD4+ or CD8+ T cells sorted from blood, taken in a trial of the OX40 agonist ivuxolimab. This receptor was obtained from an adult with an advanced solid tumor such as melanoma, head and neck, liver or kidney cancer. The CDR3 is CASQQGVNSPLHF. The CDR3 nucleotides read TGTGCCAGCCAACAGGGAGTGAATTCACCCCTCCACTTT.